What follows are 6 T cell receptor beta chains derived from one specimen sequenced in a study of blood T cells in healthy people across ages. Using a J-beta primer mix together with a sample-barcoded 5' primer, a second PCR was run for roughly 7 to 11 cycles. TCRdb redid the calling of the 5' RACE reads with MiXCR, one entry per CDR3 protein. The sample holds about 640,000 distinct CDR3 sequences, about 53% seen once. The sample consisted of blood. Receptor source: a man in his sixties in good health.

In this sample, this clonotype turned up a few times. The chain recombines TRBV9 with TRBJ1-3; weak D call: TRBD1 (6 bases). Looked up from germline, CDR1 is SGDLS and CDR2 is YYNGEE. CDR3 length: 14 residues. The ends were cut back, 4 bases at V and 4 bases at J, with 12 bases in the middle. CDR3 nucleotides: TGTGCCAGCAGCCCCTCGGGGGGCGGAAACACCATATATTTT. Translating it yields CASSPSGGGNTIYF. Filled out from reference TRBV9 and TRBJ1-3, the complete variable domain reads DSGVTQTPKHLITATGQRVTLRCSPRSGDLSVYWYQQSLDQGLQFLIQYYNGEERAKGNILERFSAQQFPDLHSELNLSSLELGDSALYFCASSPSGGGNTIYFGEGSWLTVV.

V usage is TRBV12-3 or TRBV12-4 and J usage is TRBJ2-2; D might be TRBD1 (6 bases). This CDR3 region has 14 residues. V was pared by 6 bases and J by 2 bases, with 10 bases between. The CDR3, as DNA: TGTGCCAGCAGGCCGACAGGAAACACCGGGGAGCTGTTTTTT. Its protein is CASRPTGNTGELFF.

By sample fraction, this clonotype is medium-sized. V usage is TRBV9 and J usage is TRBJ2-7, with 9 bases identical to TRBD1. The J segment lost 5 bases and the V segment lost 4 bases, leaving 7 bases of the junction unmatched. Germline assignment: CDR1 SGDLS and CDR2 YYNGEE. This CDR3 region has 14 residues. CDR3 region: CASSPGQGRDEQYF. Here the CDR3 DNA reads TGTGCCAGCAGCCCCGGACAGGGGAGAGACGAGCAGTACTTC.

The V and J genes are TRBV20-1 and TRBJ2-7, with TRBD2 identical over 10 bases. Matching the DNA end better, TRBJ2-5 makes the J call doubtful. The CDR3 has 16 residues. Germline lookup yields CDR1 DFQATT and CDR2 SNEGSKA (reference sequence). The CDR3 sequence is CSVQPGPAGGSGTQYF. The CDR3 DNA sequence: TGCAGTGTTCAACCTGGGCCAGCGGGGGGGTCAGGGACCCAGTACTTC.

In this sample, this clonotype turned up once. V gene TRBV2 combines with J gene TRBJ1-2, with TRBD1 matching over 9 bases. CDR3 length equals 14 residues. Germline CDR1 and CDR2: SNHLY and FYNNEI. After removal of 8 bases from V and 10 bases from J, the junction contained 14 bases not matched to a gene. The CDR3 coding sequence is TGTGCCAGCGGCCACAGGGGGCAGGTTTGGGACTACACCTTC. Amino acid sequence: CASGHRGQVWDYTF.

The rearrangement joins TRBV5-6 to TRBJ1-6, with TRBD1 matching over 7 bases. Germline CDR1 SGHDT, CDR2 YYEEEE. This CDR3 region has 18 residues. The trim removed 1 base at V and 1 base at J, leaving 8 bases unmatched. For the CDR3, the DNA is TGTGCCAGCAGCTTGAGAACAGGGGCAAGGTCCTATAATTCACCCCTCCACTTT. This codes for CASSLRTGARSYNSPLHF.